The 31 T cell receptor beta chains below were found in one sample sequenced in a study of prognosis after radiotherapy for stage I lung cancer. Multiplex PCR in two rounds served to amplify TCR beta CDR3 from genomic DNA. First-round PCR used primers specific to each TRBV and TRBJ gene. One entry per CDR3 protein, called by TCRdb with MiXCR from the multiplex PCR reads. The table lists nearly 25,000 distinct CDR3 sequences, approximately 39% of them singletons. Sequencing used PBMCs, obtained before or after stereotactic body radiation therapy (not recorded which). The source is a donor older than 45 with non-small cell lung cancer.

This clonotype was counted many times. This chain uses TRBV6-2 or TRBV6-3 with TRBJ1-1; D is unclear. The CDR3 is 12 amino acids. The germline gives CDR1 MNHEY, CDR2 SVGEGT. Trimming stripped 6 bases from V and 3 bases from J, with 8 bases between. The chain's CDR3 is CASRFAYTEAFF. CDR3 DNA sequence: TGTGCCAGCAGGTTCGCTTACACTGAAGCTTTCTTT.

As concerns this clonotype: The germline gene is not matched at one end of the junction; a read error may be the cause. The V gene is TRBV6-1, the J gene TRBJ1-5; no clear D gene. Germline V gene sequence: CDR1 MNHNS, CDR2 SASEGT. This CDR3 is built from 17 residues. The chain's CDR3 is CASSALSRIYSNQHQHF. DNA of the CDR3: TGCGCCAGCAGTGCCCTGTCAAGGATCTATAGCAATCAGCACCAGCATTTT.

CDR3 bases: TGTGCCAGCACCGCGAACGGGTGGTACTGCCAAGAGACCCAGTACTTC. This gives the protein CASTANGWYCQETQYF. This sequence joins TRBV28 and TRBJ2-5; D remains ambiguous. The CDR3 consists of 16 residues. The V gene's germline CDR1 is MDHEN and CDR2 SYDVKM. Trimming stripped 7 bases from V and 1 base from J, with 19 bases between. Complete variable domain (other parts from reference TRBV28 and TRBJ2-5): DVKVTQSSRYLVKRTGEKVFLECVQDMDHENMFWYRQDPGLGLRLIYFSYDVKMKEKGDIPEGYSVSREKKERFSLILESASTNQTSMYLCASTANGWYCQETQYFGPGTRLLVL.

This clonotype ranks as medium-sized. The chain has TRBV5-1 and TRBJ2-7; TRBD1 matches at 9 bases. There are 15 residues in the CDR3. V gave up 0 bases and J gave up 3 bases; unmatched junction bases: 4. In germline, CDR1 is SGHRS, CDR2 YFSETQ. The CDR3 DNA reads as TGCGCCAGCAGCTTGGCCGAGACAGGGGGCTACGAGCAGTACTTC. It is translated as CASSLAETGGYEQYF. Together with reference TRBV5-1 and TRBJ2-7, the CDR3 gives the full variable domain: KAGVTQTPRYLIKTRGQQVTLSCSPISGHRSVSWYQQTPGQGLQFLFEYFSETQRNKGNFPGRFSGRQFSNSRSEMNVSTLELGDSALYLCASSLAETGGYEQYFGPGTRLTVT.

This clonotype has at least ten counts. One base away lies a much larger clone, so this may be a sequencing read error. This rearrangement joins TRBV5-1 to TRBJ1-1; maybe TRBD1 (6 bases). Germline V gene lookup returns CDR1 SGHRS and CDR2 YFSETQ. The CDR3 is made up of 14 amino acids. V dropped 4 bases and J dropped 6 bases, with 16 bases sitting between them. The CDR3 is CASSTGRGASEAFF. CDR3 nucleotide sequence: TGCGCCAGCAGCACGGGACGGGGGGCCTCTGAAGCTTTCTTT.

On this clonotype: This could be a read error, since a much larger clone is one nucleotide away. The CDR3 here is CASSSGLASLGDTQYF. The CDR3 bases are TGTGCCAGCAGCTCGGGACTAGCGTCCCTGGGAGATACGCAGTATTTT. The V gene is TRBV5-4, the J gene TRBJ2-3; TRBD2 aligns across 10 bases. Trimming cost V 3 bases and J 5 bases; bases outside gene matches: 9. There are 16 residues in the CDR3. The V gene's germline CDR1 is SGHNT and CDR2 YYREEE (reference sequence). Filled out from reference TRBV5-4 and TRBJ2-3, the complete variable domain reads ETGVTQSPTHLIKTRGQQVTLRCSSQSGHNTVSWYQQALGQGPQFIFQYYREEENGRGNFPPRFSGLQFPNYSSELNVNALELDDSALYLCASSSGLASLGDTQYFGPGTRLTVL.

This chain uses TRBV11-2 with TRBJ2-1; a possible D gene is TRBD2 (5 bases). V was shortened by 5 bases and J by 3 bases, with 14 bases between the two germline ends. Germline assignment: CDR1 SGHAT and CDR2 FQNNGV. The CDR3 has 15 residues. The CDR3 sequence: CASSLGTSLYNEQFF. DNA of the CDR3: TGTGCCAGCAGCCTCGGTACTAGTCTCTACAATGAGCAGTTCTTC.

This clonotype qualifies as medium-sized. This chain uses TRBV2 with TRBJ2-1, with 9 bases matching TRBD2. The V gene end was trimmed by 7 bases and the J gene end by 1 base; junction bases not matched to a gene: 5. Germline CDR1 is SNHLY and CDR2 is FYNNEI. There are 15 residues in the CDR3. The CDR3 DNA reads TGTGCCAGCACCCCTAGCGGGACGTCCTACAATGAGCAGTTCTTC. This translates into CASTPSGTSYNEQFF.

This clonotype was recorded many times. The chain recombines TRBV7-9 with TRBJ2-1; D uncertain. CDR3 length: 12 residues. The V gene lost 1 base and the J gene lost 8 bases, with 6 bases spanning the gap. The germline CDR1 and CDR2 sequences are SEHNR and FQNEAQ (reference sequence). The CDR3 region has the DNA TGTGCCAGCAGCTTAGTAGAGGATGAGCAGTTCTTC. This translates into CASSLVEDEQFF. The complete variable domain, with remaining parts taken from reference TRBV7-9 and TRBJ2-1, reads DTGVSQNPRHKITKRGQNVTFRCDPISEHNRLYWYRQTLGQGPEFLTYFQNEAQLEKSRLLSDRFSAERPKGSFSTLEIQRTEQGDSAMYLCASSLVEDEQFFGPGTRLTVL.

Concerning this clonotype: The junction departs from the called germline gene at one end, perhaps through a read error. The CDR3 sequence: CASSSSGNTGQLLF. The CDR3 nucleotides read TGTGCCAGCAGTTCTAGCGGGAACACCGGGCAGCTGTTGTTT. The chain links TRBV12-3 or TRBV12-4 to TRBJ2-2; 9 bases are a match to TRBD2. The CDR3 extends over 14 amino acids.

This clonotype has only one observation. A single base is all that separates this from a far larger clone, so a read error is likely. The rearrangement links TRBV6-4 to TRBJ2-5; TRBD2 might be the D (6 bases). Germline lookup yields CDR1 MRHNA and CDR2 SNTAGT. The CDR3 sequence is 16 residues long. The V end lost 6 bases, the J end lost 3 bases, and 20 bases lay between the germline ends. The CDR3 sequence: CASSKRAGYSEETQYF. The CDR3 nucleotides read TGTGCCAGCAGCAAAAGGGCGGGGTACAGTGAAGAGACCCAGTACTTC.

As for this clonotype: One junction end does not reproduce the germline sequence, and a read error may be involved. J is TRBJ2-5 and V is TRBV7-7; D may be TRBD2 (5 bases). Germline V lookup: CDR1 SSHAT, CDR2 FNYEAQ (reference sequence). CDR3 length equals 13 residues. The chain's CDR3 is CASSLLGSETQYF. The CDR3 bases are TGTGCTAGCAGCTTACTAGGGTCGGAGACCCAGTACTTC.

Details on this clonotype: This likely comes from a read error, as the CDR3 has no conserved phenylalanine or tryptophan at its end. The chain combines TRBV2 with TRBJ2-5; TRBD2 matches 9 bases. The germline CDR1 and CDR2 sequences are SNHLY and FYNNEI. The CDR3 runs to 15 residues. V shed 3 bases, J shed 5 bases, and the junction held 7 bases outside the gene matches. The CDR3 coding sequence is TGTGCCAGCAGTGAGGGAGCGGGAGGTGGGGAGACCCAGTACCTC. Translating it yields CASSEGAGGGETQYL.

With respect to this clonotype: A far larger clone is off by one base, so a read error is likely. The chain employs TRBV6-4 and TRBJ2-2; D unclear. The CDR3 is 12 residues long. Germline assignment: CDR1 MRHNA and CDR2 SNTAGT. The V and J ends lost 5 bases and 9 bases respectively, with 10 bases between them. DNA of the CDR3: TGTGCCAGCAGTACCCGACCCAGGGAGCTGTTTTTT. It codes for CASSTRPRELFF.

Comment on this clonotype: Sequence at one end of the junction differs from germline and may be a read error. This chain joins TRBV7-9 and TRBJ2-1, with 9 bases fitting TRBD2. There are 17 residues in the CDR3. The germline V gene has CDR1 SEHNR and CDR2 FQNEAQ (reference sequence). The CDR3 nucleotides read TGTGCCAGCAGCTTATCCGGCGGGAGGGCCTCCTACAATGAGCAGCTCTTC. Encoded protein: CASSLSGGRASYNEQLF.

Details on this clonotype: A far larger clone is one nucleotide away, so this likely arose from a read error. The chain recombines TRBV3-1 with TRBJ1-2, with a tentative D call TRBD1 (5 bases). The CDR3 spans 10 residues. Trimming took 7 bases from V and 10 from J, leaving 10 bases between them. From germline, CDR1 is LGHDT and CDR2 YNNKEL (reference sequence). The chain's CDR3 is CASNGGVYTF. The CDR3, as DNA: TGTGCCAGCAACGGAGGGGTCTACACCTTC.

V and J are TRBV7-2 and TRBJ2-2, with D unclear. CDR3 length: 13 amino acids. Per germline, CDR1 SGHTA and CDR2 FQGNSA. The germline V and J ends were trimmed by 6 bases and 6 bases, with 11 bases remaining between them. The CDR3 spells CASSPTKAGELFF. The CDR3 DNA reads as TGTGCCAGCAGTCCCACAAAGGCCGGGGAGCTGTTTTTT.

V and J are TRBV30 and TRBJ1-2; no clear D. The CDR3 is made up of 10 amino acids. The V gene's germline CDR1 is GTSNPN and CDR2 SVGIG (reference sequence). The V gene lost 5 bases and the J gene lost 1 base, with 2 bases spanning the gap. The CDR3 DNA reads TGTGCCTGGGGTAACTATGGCTACACCTTC. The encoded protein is CAWGNYGYTF. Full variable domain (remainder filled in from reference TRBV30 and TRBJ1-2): SQTIHQWPATLVQPVGSPLSLECTVEGTSNPNLYWYRQAAGRGLQLLFYSVGIGQISSEVPQNLSASRPQDRQFILSSKKLLLSDSGFYLCAWGNYGYTFGSGTRLTVV.

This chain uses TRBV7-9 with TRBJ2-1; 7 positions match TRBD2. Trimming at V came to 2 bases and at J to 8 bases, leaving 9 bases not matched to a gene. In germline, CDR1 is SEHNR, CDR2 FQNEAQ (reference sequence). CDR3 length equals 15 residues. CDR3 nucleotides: TGTGCCAGCAGCTTAACAGCGGGACCGGGTGATGAGCAGTTCTTC. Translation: CASSLTAGPGDEQFF.

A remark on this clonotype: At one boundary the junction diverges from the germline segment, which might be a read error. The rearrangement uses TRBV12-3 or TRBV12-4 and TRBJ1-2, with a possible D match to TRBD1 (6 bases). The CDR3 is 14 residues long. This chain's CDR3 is CASRLGGSNYGHTF. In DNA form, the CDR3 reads TGTGCCAGCAGACTAGGGGGGTCCAACTATGGCCACACCTTC.

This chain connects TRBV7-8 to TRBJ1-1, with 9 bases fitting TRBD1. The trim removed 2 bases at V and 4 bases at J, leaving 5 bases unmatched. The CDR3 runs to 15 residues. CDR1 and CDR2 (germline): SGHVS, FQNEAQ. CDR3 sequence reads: CASSLSKQGATEAFF. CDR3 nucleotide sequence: TGTGCCAGCAGCTTATCGAAACAGGGGGCCACTGAAGCTTTCTTT.

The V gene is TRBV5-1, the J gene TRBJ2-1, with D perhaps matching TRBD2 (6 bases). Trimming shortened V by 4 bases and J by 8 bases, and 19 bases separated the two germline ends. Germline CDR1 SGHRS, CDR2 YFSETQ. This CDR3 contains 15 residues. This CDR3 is CASSVGLLGGYEQFF. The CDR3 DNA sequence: TGCGCCAGCAGCGTCGGACTATTGGGAGGATATGAGCAGTTCTTC. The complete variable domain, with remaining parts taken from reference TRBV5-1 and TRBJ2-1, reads KAGVTQTPRYLIKTRGQQVTLSCSPISGHRSVSWYQQTPGQGLQFLFEYFSETQRNKGNFPGRFSGRQFSNSRSEMNVSTLELGDSALYLCASSVGLLGGYEQFFGPGTRLTVL.

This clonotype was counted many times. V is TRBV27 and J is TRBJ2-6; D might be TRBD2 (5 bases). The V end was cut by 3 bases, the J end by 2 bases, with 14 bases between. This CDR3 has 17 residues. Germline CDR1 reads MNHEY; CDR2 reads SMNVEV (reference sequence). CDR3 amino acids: CASSLSYQLAGANVLTF. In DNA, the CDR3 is TGTGCCAGCAGTTTGTCCTACCAACTAGCTGGGGCCAACGTCCTGACTTTC.

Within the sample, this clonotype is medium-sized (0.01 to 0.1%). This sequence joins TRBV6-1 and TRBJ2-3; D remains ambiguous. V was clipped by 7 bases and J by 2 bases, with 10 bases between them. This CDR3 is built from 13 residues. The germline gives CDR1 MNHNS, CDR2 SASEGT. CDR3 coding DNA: TGTGCCAGCATAAAGTCCCCCACAGATACGCAGTATTTT. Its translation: CASIKSPTDTQYF.

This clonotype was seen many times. The CDR3 region has the DNA TGTGCCAGCACCCACTGGGCGGGAGCTTACAATGAGCAGTTCTTC. Protein: CASTHWAGAYNEQFF. The rearrangement links TRBV12-3 or TRBV12-4 to TRBJ2-1; 7 positions match TRBD2. The ends lost 7 bases at V and 4 bases at J; junction bases unmatched: 10. CDR3 length: 15 amino acids.

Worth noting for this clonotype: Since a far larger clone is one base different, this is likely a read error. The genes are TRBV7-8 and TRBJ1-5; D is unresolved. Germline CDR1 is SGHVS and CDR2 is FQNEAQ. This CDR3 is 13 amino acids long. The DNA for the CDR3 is TGTGCCATCAGCTGGATTAGCAATCAGCCCCAGCATTTT. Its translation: CAISWISNQPQHF.

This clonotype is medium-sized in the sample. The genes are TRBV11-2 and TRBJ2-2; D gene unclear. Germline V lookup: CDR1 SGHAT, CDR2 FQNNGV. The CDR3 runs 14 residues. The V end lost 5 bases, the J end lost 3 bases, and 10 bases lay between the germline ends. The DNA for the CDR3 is TGTGCCAGCAGCCTCCTGTCCGACACCGGGGAGCTGTTTTTT. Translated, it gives CASSLLSDTGELFF.

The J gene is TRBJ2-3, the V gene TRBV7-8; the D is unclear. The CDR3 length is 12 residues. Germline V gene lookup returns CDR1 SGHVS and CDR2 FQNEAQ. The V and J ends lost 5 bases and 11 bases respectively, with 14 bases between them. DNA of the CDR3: TGTGCCAGCAGCGGGCAGGATCCCAGGCAGTATTTT. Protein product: CASSGQDPRQYF.

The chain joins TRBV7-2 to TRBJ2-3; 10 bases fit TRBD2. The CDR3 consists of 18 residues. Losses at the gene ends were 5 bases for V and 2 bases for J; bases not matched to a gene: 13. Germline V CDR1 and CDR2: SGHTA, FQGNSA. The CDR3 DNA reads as TGTGCCAGCAGCATACAGGGACTAGCGTCATCTATCACAGATACGCAGTATTTT. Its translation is CASSIQGLASSITDTQYF.

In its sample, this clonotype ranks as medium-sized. CDR3 amino acids: CASSDRDTDTQYF. The CDR3 DNA reads TGCGCCAGCTCGGACAGGGACACAGATACGCAGTATTTT. The J gene is TRBJ2-3, the V gene TRBV5-1; 8 nucleotides agree with TRBD1. CDR1 and CDR2 (germline): SGHRS, YFSETQ. The CDR3 is 13 amino acids. With V trimmed by 7 bases and J by 2 bases, 3 bases remained unmatched.

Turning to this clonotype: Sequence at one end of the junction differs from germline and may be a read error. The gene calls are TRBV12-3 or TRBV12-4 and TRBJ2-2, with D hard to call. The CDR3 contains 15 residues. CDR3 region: CAGSWVGCSNGELFF. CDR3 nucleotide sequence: TGTGCCGGCAGTTGGGTGGGGTGCAGTAACGGGGAGCTGTTTTTT.